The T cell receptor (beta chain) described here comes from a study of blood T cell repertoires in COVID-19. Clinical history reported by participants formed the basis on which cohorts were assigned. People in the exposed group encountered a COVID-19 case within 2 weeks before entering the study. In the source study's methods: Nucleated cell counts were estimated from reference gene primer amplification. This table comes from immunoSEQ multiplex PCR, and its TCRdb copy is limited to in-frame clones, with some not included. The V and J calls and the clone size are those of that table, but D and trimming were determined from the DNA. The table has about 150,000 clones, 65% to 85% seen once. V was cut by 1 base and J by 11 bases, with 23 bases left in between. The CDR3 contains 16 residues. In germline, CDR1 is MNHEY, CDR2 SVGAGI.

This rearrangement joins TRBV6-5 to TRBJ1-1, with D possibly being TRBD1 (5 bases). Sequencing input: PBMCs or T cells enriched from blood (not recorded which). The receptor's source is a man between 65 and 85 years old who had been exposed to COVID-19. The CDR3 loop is CASSYWAGTQSGRAFF. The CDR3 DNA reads TGTGCCAGCAGTTACTGGGCGGGGACTCAGAGTGGTCGGGCTTTCTTT.